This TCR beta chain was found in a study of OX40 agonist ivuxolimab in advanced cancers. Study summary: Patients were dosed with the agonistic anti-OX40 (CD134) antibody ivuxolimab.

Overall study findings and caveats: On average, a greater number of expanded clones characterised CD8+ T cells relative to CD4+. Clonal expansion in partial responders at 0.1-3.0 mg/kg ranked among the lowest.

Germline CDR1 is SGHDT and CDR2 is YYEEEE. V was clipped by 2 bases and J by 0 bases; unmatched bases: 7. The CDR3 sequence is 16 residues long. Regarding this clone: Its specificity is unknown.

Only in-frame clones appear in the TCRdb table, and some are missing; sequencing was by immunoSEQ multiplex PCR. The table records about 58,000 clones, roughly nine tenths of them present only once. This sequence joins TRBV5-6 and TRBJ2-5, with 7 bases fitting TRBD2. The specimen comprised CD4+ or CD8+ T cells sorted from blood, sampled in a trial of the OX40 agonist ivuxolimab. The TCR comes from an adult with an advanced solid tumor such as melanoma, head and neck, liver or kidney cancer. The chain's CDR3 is CASSFRWEGYQETQYF. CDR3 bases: TGTGCCAGCAGCTTTCGGTGGGAGGGATACCAAGAGACCCAGTACTTC.